The subject of this entry is one T cell receptor (beta chain). Its antigen is undetermined. The data were obtained in a study of PD-L1 blockade in urothelial cancer. About the research overall: Most patients, about nine tenths of the roughly 29, were males with bladder-origin cancer.

Regarding time point: pretreatment peripheral blood. The V end lost 8 bases, the J end lost 0 bases, and 13 bases lay between the germline ends. The CDR3 loop spans 14 amino acids. Germline lookup yields CDR1 MNHNS and CDR2 SASEGT. TCRdb keeps only in-frame clones here, not all; method: immunoSEQ multiplex PCR. The data show tens of thousands of clones, with about 68% seen just once and 4% held by the top ten. General study results and limits: Pretreatment clonality of the blood TCR repertoire below the median was predictive of superior survival.

The material was PBMCs, obtained around atezolizumab (anti-PD-L1) treatment. This sequence joins TRBV6-1 and TRBJ1-1; unclear D gene. The source is a man between 65 and 85 years old with urothelial cancer. The CDR3 DNA follows: TGTGCCAGCGTATTAGGACTCATGAACACTGAAGCTTTCTTT. Translated: CASVLGLMNTEAFF.